Listed below are T cell receptor beta chains from one sample, sequenced in a study of blood T cells in healthy people across ages. In TCRdb, the 5' RACE reads were re-called with MiXCR into one record per CDR3 protein. The sample includes approximately 1.5 million distinct CDR3 sequences, roughly 43% of them seen just once. The sample taken for sequencing was blood. Receptors originate from a woman younger than 30 in good health. The CDR3 runs from the conserved cysteine through the conserved F or W. The order of the fields is clone size, V gene, J gene, D gene, CDR3 protein, CDR3 DNA. A D gene is named only where the DNA matches it firmly. The size entry is marked missing in some rows and otherwise reads once, few, many or a size class.

>NA|TRBV7-6|TRBJ2-7|NA
CASSSPGINVPYEQYF
TGTGCCAGCAGCTCCCCGGGAATCAATGTCCCATACGAGCAGTACTTC
>NA|TRBV10-3|TRBJ2-7|TRBD2
CAITDASGGYEQYF
TGTGCCATCACCGACGCTAGCGGGGGATACGAGCAGTACTTC
>NA|TRBV20-1|TRBJ2-7|NA
CSAPNPRSPYEQYF
TGCAGTGCTCCGAATCCTCGGTCCCCCTACGAGCAGTACTTC
>many|TRBV6-4|TRBJ2-3|TRBD2
CASSDSTSGGDTQYF
TGTGCCAGCAGTGACTCGACTAGCGGGGGAGATACGCAGTATTTT
>NA|TRBV7-8|TRBJ2-5|NA
CASLKAGYQETQYF
TGTGCCAGCCTAAAGGCGGGGTACCAAGAGACCCAGTACTTC
>few|TRBV20-1|TRBJ2-7|NA
CSARGVGSYEQYF
TGCAGCGCGAGGGGGGTTGGCTCCTACGAGCAGTACTTC
>NA|TRBV6-5|TRBJ2-1|NA
CASSYSLRGHEQFF
TGTGCCAGCAGTTACTCCCTAAGAGGCCATGAGCAGTTCTTC
>few|TRBV7-9|TRBJ2-1|NA
CASSSTNVLVLNEQFF
TGTGCCAGCAGCTCTACTAACGTTCTGGTCTTGAATGAGCAGTTCTTC
>NA|TRBV20-1|TRBJ2-7|NA
CSARGGSSLSYEQYF
TGCAGTGCTAGAGGAGGTTCCTCCCTTTCCTACGAGCAGTACTTC
>few|TRBV4-3|TRBJ2-7|NA
CASSQEGPSIHRGSSYEQYF
TGCGCCAGCAGCCAAGAGGGACCGTCTATCCATCGGGGTAGCTCCTACGAGCAGTACTTC
>NA|TRBV28|TRBJ1-1|NA
CASSPPVVVNTEAFF
TGTGCCAGCAGTCCTCCTGTGGTTGTGAACACTGAAGCTTTCTTT
>NA|TRBV5-6|TRBJ1-1|NA
CASSLAPGGGNTEAFF
TGTGCCAGCAGCTTGGCCCCGGGGGGCGGTAACACTGAAGCTTTCTTT
>few|TRBV25-1|TRBJ2-5|NA
CASTLIQVNRYF
TGTGCCAGCACCCTAATACAAGTCAATCGGTACTTC
>NA|TRBV6-6|TRBJ2-1|NA
CASSIQYEQLF
TGTGCCAGCAGTATTCAGTATGAGCAGTTGTTC
>once|TRBV20-1|TRBJ2-1|TRBD2
CSAPPYKGLAEGYNEQFF
TGCAGTGCTCCTCCCTATAAGGGACTAGCGGAGGGGTACAATGAGCAGTTCTTC
>NA|TRBV20-1|TRBJ2-3|TRBD2
CSARDPQAGTQYF
TGCAGTGCTAGAGATCCTCAAGCGGGGACGCAGTATTTT
>NA|TRBV7-8|TRBJ2-7|NA
CASSSPDGGYEQYF
TGTGCCAGCAGCTCTCCTGACGGGGGCTACGAGCAGTACTTC
>NA|TRBV4-2|TRBJ2-7|TRBD1
CASSQVGTGVYGQYF
TGTGCCAGCAGCCAAGTTGGGACAGGGGTCTACGGGCAGTACTTC
>NA|TRBV20-1|TRBJ2-1|TRBD2
CSARESGGTRSSYNGQFF
TGCAGTGCTAGAGAGAGCGGGGGTACACGGAGCTCCTACAATGGGCAGTTCTTC
>NA|TRBV4-1|TRBJ2-5|TRBD2
CASSHPGTSVGEQYF
TGCGCCAGCAGCCACCCCGGGACTAGTGTCGGGGAGCAGTACTTC
>NA|TRBV27|TRBJ2-3|NA
CASSFGAFLTDTQYF
TGTGCCAGCAGTTTTGGGGCATTCCTTACAGATACGCAGTATTTT
>NA|TRBV5-1|TRBJ2-5|NA
CASSRTPYQEAQYF
TGCGCCAGCAGCAGGACACCATACCAAGAGGCCCAGTACTTC
>NA|TRBV4-3|TRBJ2-5|NA
CASSQVFQGILGEQYF
TGCGCCAGCAGCCAAGTATTCCAGGGGATCCTTGGGGAGCAGTACTTC
>NA|TRBV29-1|TRBJ1-2|NA
CSVVPGNYDYTF
TGCAGCGTTGTCCCGGGTAACTATGACTACACCTTC
>few|TRBV12-5|TRBJ2-7|NA
CASGLGAGPYEQYF
TGTGCTAGTGGTTTAGGGGCCGGTCCCTACGAGCAGTACTTC
>NA|TRBV7-9|TRBJ2-3|NA
CASIEDRDTDTQYF
TGTGCCAGCATCGAAGACAGAGACACAGATACGCAGTATTTT
>few|TRBV4-3|TRBJ2-1|NA
CASSQGGLNNEQFF
TGCGCCAGCAGCCAGGGGGGACTTAACAATGAGCAGTTCTTC
>once|TRBV15|TRBJ2-5|TRBD1
CATSRGQLETQYF
TGTGCCACCAGCAGGGGACAGCTAGAGACCCAGTACTTC
>NA|TRBV20-1|TRBJ2-1|TRBD2
CSARKTSGIFWNEQFF
TGCAGTGCTAGAAAGACTAGCGGGATCTTCTGGAATGAGCAGTTCTTC
>NA|TRBV6-5|TRBJ2-7|NA
CASSYEARGPYGQYF
TGTGCCAGCAGTTACGAGGCCAGGGGCCCCTACGGGCAGTACTTC
>NA|TRBV6-5|TRBJ2-1|NA
CASSLDENQYNEQFF
TGTGCCAGCAGCCTCGACGAGAACCAGTACAATGAGCAGTTCTTC
>NA|TRBV7-2|TRBJ1-2|NA
CASSLGLTTGYGYTF
TGTGCCAGCAGCTTAGGACTTACAACAGGCTATGGCTACACCTTC
>few|TRBV29-1|TRBJ1-2|TRBD1
CSVAGQYIPTSNYGYTF
TGCAGCGTTGCGGGACAGTATATCCCGACATCTAACTATGGCTACACCTTC
>few|TRBV3-1|TRBJ1-4|NA
CASSQLGGGNEKLFF
TGTGCCAGCAGCCAACTCGGGGGAGGAAATGAAAAACTGTTTTTT
>few|TRBV3-1|TRBJ2-3|TRBD2
CASSHRGALAGRTQYF
TGTGCCAGCAGCCATAGAGGGGCACTAGCGGGCAGAACGCAGTATTTT
>NA|TRBV6-6|TRBJ1-3|TRBD1
CASRPDRDSGNTIYF
TGTGCCAGCAGACCCGACAGGGACTCTGGAAACACCATATATTTT
>few|TRBV29-1|TRBJ2-3|NA
CSVRTSHTQYF
TGCAGCGTCCGGACGTCGCATACGCAGTATTTT
>NA|TRBV11-2|TRBJ1-2|NA
CASSSSTGTTYGYTF
TGTGCCAGCAGCTCCAGCACCGGGACTACCTATGGCTACACCTTC
>few|TRBV2|TRBJ2-7|NA
CASSFDGGPSYNEQYF
TGTGCCAGCAGCTTCGACGGGGGGCCTTCCTACAATGAGCAGTACTTC
>few|TRBV4-3|TRBJ2-3|NA
CASSQGPSYPQYF
TGCGCCAGCAGCCAAGGCCCTAGCTATCCGCAGTATTTT
>NA|TRBV5-1|TRBJ1-1|NA
CASRGPEFNTEAFF
TGCGCCAGCAGGGGTCCAGAATTTAACACTGAAGCTTTCTTT
>NA|TRBV6-5|TRBJ2-7|NA
CASSYSVSPSYEQYF
TGTGCCAGCAGTTACTCGGTTAGCCCTTCTTACGAGCAGTACTTC
>NA|TRBV15|TRBJ2-5|NA
CATSRDLPGLETQYF
TGTGCCACCAGCAGAGATCTGCCAGGGCTAGAGACCCAGTACTTC
>few|TRBV6-5|TRBJ2-7|TRBD2
CASRILAGAANEQYF
TGTGCCAGCAGGATACTAGCGGGAGCAGCAAATGAGCAGTACTTC
>NA|TRBV29-1|TRBJ1-5|NA
CSVATGRDQPQHF
TGCAGCGTTGCGACAGGAAGGGATCAGCCCCAGCATTTT